A single count supports the clone carrying this T cell receptor beta chain. This CDR3 fails to terminate in the conserved phenylalanine or tryptophan, so it likely reflects a read error. CDR3 length: 12 amino acids. V lost 8 bases and J 4 bases, leaving 11 bases between the germline ends. The germline V gene encodes CDR1 SGHVS and CDR2 FQNEAQ. Amplified regions were TCR beta CDR3 sequences from RNA transcripts. The HTBI set primed first-round TCR CDR3 RT-PCR. MiXCR was run by TCRdb on the multiplex PCR reads, yielding one entry per CDR3 protein. Here the sample spans nearly 750,000 distinct CDR3 sequences, 35% being singletons. The data belong to a study of T cells in Graves' hyperthyroidism and ophthalmopathy.

Material for sequencing was blood. The chain carries TRBV7-8 and TRBJ1-2, with D perhaps matching TRBD1 (5 bases). The clonotype originates from a woman between 35 and 50 years old with Graves' hyperthyroidism. The CDR3 reads CASRGQGYGYTS. As DNA, the CDR3 is TGTGCCAGCCGTGGCCAGGGCTATGGCTACACCTCC.